This TCR beta chain was identified during a study of CD8 T cells in ankylosing spondylitis. Trimming took 4 bases from V and 0 from J, leaving 10 bases between them. Per the germline V gene, CDR1 is SGHNT and CDR2 is YENEEA. The CDR3 is made up of 14 amino acids. This clonotype turned up a few times. TCRdb reprocessed the 5' RACE reads with MiXCR, giving one entry per CDR3 protein. The profile shows under 250,000 distinct CDR3 sequences, about 10% of them singletons. This chain links TRBV11-3 with TRBJ2-7; D is ambiguous. The specimen sequenced was blood, either unsorted or a sorted T cell fraction (not recorded which). The sequence came from a male donor with ankylosing spondylitis or in good health (not recorded which). The CDR3 DNA is TGTGCCAGCAGCTCCCACCCGAGCTCCTACGAGCAGTACTTC. It codes for CASSSHPSSYEQYF.